Listed below are T cell receptor beta chains from one sample, sequenced in a study of shared clonotypes between healthy human individuals. The table came from immunoSEQ multiplex PCR; TCRdb's copy has only in-frame clones and leaves some out. The table records roughly 2.2 million clones, just under 95% of them present only once. The sample comprised naive CD4+ T cells from PBMCs. The receptors shown here come from a man younger than 30 in good health. Some clones in this sample may be carry-over from other donors' samples. Each CDR3 is given with its conserved first and last residue. The D gene is left open where the match is weak. Clone size is not always given. Where it is, it says once, few, many or a class for expanded clones.

clone size	V gene	J gene	D gene	CDR3 protein	CDR3 DNA
-	TRBV5-6	TRBJ1-1	TRBD1	CASRFGQGLNTEAFF	TGTGCCAGCAGGTTCGGACAGGGATTGAACACTGAAGCTTTCTTT
-	TRBV27	TRBJ2-1	TRBD2	CASRTSGNNEQFF	TGTGCCAGCAGAACTAGCGGGAACAATGAGCAGTTCTTC
-	TRBV5-1	TRBJ1-1	-	CASRAGGADTEAFF	TGCGCCAGCAGGGCCGGTGGGGCGGACACTGAAGCTTTCTTT
-	TRBV6-6	TRBJ1-5	TRBD1	CASTDRVSNQPQHF	TGTGCCAGCACGGACAGGGTTAGCAATCAGCCCCAGCATTTT
-	TRBV27	TRBJ1-5	-	CASRTSRQINQPQHF	TGTGCCAGCAGAACTTCACGACAGATCAATCAGCCCCAGCATTTT
once	TRBV5-1	TRBJ2-7	TRBD2	CASSRTSGSLYEQYF	TGCGCCAGCAGCCGAACTAGCGGGAGCCTCTACGAGCAGTACTTC
once	TRBV9	TRBJ1-1	-	CASSAPKTLNTEAFF	TGTGCCAGCAGCGCCCCAAAAACACTGAACACTGAAGCTTTCTTT
-	TRBV19	TRBJ1-5	-	CASSGGRGQGQPQHF	TGTGCCAGTAGCGGGGGGCGAGGGCAAGGGCAGCCCCAGCATTTT
-	TRBV5-1	TRBJ2-1	-	CASSFRDGRWNEQFF	TGCGCCAGCAGCTTCCGGGACGGACGTTGGAATGAGCAGTTCTTC
-	TRBV19	TRBJ2-1	TRBD2	CASRIAGGNEQFF	TGTGCCAGTAGGATAGCGGGAGGGAATGAGCAGTTCTTC
-	TRBV7-2	TRBJ2-7	-	CASSSTYFGEQYF	TGTGCCAGCAGCTCCACCTATTTCGGCGAGCAGTACTTC
-	TRBV7-8	TRBJ2-1	-	CASLPGLGFEQFF	TGTGCCAGCCTCCCGGGACTCGGGTTTGAGCAGTTCTTC
-	TRBV19	TRBJ1-2	TRBD1	CASSPSGQANYGYTF	TGTGCCAGTAGTCCCTCCGGACAGGCCAACTATGGCTACACCTTC
-	TRBV7-2	TRBJ1-1	TRBD1	CASSRDRDPNTEAFF	TGTGCCAGCAGCAGAGACAGGGACCCTAACACTGAAGCTTTCTTT
-	TRBV18	TRBJ1-3	-	CASSPPTGLAGNTIYF	TGTGCCAGCTCACCACCTACAGGGCTGGCTGGAAACACCATATATTTT
-	TRBV2	TRBJ2-7	-	CASSDRGESEQYF	TGTGCCAGCAGTGACAGGGGAGAAAGCGAGCAGTACTTC
-	TRBV7-3	TRBJ2-1	-	CASSLNLVNEQFF	TGTGCCAGCAGCTTAAATTTGGTCAATGAGCAGTTCTTC
-	TRBV5-1	TRBJ1-4	-	CASSLMSGAANEKLFF	TGCGCCAGCAGCTTGATGAGTGGAGCGGCTAATGAAAAACTGTTTTTT
-	TRBV6-6	TRBJ2-7	-	CASSYRLRYEQYF	TGTGCCAGCAGTTACAGACTGCGTTACGAGCAGTACTTC
-	TRBV30	TRBJ1-2	TRBD1	CAWSVRYTDREKNYGYTF	TGTGCCTGGAGTGTACGGTACACCGACAGGGAGAAAAACTATGGCTACACCTTC
-	TRBV9	TRBJ2-3	-	CASSVQSKSTDTQYF	TGTGCCAGCAGCGTACAGAGTAAGAGCACAGATACGCAGTATTTT
-	TRBV9	TRBJ2-7	TRBD2	CASSVGGGRPYEQYF	TGTGCCAGCAGCGTAGGAGGCGGGAGGCCCTACGAGCAGTACTTC
-	TRBV2	TRBJ2-1	TRBD2	CASQTSGTNEQFF	TGTGCCAGCCAGACTAGCGGGACCAATGAGCAGTTCTTC
-	TRBV5-1	TRBJ2-1	TRBD2	CASSLALGLAYNEQFF	TGCGCCAGCAGCTTGGCTTTGGGACTAGCTTATAATGAGCAGTTCTTC
-	TRBV6-5	TRBJ1-3	TRBD1	CASSLTGGSGNTIYF	TGTGCCAGCAGTTTAACAGGGGGCTCTGGAAACACCATATATTTT
-	TRBV28	TRBJ1-2	-	CASSSRPMGYTF	TGTGCCAGCAGTTCACGGCCAATGGGCTACACCTTC
-	TRBV18	TRBJ2-3	-	CASSPPGLSRDTQYF	TGTGCCAGCTCACCACCAGGACTATCACGGGATACGCAGTATTTT
-	TRBV9	TRBJ2-1	-	CASSVWEGADNEQFF	TGTGCCAGCAGCGTGTGGGAGGGGGCCGACAATGAGCAGTTCTTC
-	TRBV5-1	TRBJ1-1	-	CASSLFTGNTEAFF	TGCGCCAGCAGCTTATTTACAGGGAACACTGAAGCTTTCTTT
-	TRBV5-4	TRBJ2-1	TRBD1	CASSLRTGGTLHEQFF	TGTGCCAGCAGCTTGAGGACAGGGGGCACTCTCCATGAGCAGTTCTTC
once	TRBV18	TRBJ2-1	-	CASSPGYNEQFF	TGTGCCAGCTCACCGGGCTACAATGAGCAGTTCTTC
-	TRBV28	TRBJ2-3	TRBD2	CASSLGLKKGTSTDTQYF	TGTGCCAGCAGTTTGGGACTAAAGAAAGGGACTAGCACAGATACGCAGTATTTT
-	TRBV5-1	TRBJ2-7	-	CASSLQGGGEQYF	TGCGCCAGCAGCCTTCAGGGAGGGGGCGAGCAGTACTTC
-	TRBV4-2	TRBJ2-2	TRBD2	CASSQPGLAGGTGELFF	TGTGCCAGCAGCCAACCGGGACTAGCGGGTGGGACCGGGGAGCTGTTTTTT
-	TRBV12-5	TRBJ2-7	TRBD2	CASEGTTSYEQYF	TGTGCTAGTGAAGGGACTACGTCCTACGAGCAGTACTTC
-	TRBV7-9	TRBJ2-3	-	CASSLEGPNPTDTQYF	TGTGCCAGCAGCTTAGAGGGTCCAAATCCCACAGATACGCAGTATTTT
-	TRBV15	TRBJ2-1	-	CATSILRAEQFF	TGTGCCACCAGCATACTCCGAGCTGAGCAGTTCTTC